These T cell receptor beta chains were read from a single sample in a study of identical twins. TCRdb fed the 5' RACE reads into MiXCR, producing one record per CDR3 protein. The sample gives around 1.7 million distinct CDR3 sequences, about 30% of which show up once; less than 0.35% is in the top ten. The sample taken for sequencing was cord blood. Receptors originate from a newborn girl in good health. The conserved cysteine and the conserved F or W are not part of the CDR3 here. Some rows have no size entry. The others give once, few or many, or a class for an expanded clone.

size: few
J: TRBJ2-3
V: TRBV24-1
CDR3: AASPWGSADTQY

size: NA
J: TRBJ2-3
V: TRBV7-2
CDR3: ASSLDCEGAEDTQY

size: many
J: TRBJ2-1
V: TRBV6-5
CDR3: ASSSFSSYNEQF

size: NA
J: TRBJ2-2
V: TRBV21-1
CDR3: ASSTRDRANTGELF

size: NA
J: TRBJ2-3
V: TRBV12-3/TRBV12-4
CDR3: ASTKLDSSGPFRTDTQY

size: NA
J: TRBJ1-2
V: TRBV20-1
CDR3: RAAGSGYT

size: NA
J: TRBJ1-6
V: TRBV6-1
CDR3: ASRHYSRDRVSSHNSPLH

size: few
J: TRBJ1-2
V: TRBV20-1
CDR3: SASGAENVYGYT

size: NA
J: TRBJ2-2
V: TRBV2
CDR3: ASLGDTYTGELF

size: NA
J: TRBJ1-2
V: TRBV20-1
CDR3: SIRDRGFSYGYT

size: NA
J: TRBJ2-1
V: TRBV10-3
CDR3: AISGKTGGENYNEQF

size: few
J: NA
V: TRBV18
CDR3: ASSPIPAVREQY

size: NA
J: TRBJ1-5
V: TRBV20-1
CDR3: SASPTGGSQPQH

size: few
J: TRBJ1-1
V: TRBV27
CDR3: ASSLIAGTGGAF

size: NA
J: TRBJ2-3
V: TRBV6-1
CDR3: ASSLTLLGPSTDTQY

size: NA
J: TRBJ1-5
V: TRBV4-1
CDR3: ASSQDEARHQPQH

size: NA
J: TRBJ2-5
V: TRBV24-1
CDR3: ATSLSGNEQY

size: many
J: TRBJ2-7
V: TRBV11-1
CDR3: ASSLGELATEQY